What follows are 11 T cell receptor beta chains derived from one specimen sequenced in a study of T cell repertoires in cytomegalovirus infection (dated by TCRdb to about 2019). Sequencing relied on an Illumina HiSeq 1500. TCRdb itself trimmed the public reads at Q25 with fastp, ran MiXCR and retained productive beta chains. Rows merge per CDR3 protein into single entries with the most common DNA and genes. This sample holds under 850,000 distinct CDR3 sequences; less than 40% were observed only once. 2.5% to 3.5% of the sample belongs to the ten largest clones. Material: PBMCs. The source of these receptors is a human donor in good health (CMV status not recorded). Some clones in this sample may be carry-over from other donors' samples.

The gene calls are TRBV28 and TRBJ1-5; no reliable D call. The CDR3 consists of 13 residues. The V and J ends lost 5 bases and 9 bases respectively, with 14 bases between them. Germline V gene sequence: CDR1 MDHEN, CDR2 SYDVKM. This CDR3 reads CASSIGLEPPQHF. The CDR3 bases are TGTGCCAGCAGTATTGGTCTGGAACCGCCCCAGCATTTT.

The chain uses TRBV20-1 and TRBJ2-7; tentatively, D is TRBD2 (5 bases). The ends were cut back, 0 bases at V and 4 bases at J, with 13 bases in the middle. The CDR3 sequence is 14 residues long. Germline values: CDR1 DFQATT, CDR2 SNEGSKA (reference sequence). This CDR3 is CSARDHNSAYEQYF. The CDR3 nucleotides read TGCAGTGCTAGAGATCATAATAGCGCTTACGAGCAGTACTTC.

The CDR3 nucleotides are TGTGCCAGCAGCTTAAGGGCTAGCGGGGGGGCTGATGAGCAGTTCTTC. Its translation is CASSLRASGGADEQFF. The chain is built from TRBV7-3 and TRBJ2-1, with 12 bases matching TRBD2. The length of the CDR3 is 16 residues. The V segment lost 1 base and the J segment 8 bases; nucleotides outside the gene matches: 6. The germline V gene encodes CDR1 SGHTA and CDR2 FQGTGA.

This chain connects TRBV10-3 to TRBJ2-3, with D uncertain. Trimming shortened V by 10 bases and J by 8 bases, and 22 bases separated the two germline ends. CDR3 length: 14 amino acids. The germline V gene encodes CDR1 ENHRY and CDR2 SYGVKD. The CDR3 coding sequence is TGTGCCACCCAGCCTGAGAAGGCAATAGGTACGCAGTATTTT. Encoded protein: CATQPEKAIGTQYF.

The sample holds many counts of this clonotype. V gene TRBV28 combines with J gene TRBJ2-7, with D possibly matching TRBD2 (6 bases). The V and J ends lost 3 bases and 7 bases respectively, with 7 bases between them. The germline V gene has CDR1 MDHEN and CDR2 SYDVKM. This CDR3 comprises 11 residues. This CDR3 reads CASSFREEQYF. In DNA form, the CDR3 reads TGTGCCAGCAGTTTCCGGGAGGAGCAGTACTTC.

The chain combines TRBV7-4 with TRBJ1-2; 11 bases agree with TRBD1. This CDR3 region has 15 residues. CDR1 and CDR2 (germline): SGHVT, SQSDAQ. Trimming at V came to 5 bases and at J to 4 bases, leaving 6 bases not matched to a gene. The CDR3 DNA reads as TGTGCCAGCAGCCAGGGACAGGGGGTCCCCTATGGCTACACCTTC. Translated, it gives CASSQGQGVPYGYTF.

The chain has TRBV3-1 and TRBJ2-7; 10 nucleotides line up with TRBD1. CDR3 length: 16 residues. Germline CDR1 and CDR2: LGHDT and YNNKEL (reference sequence). The J segment lost 5 bases and the V segment lost 7 bases, leaving 14 bases of the junction unmatched. CDR3 protein: CASTNPWGQGIHEQYF. The CDR3 nucleotides read TGTGCCAGCACCAACCCTTGGGGACAGGGGATCCACGAGCAGTACTTC.

The V gene is TRBV28, the J gene TRBJ2-5; 9 bases map to TRBD1. Per the germline V gene, CDR1 is MDHEN and CDR2 is SYDVKM. The V segment lost 1 base and the J segment 2 bases; nucleotides outside the gene matches: 11. The CDR3 runs to 18 residues. The CDR3 sequence is CASSLSHGTGNFQETQYF. The CDR3 nucleotides are TGTGCCAGCAGTTTATCCCATGGGACAGGGAATTTTCAAGAGACCCAGTACTTC.

The J gene is TRBJ2-5, the V gene TRBV27, with 7 positions matching TRBD1. The CDR3 totals 19 residues. Per the germline V gene, CDR1 is MNHEY and CDR2 is SMNVEV (reference sequence). V trimming: 3 bases; J trimming: 2 bases; junction bases outside the gene matches: 18. The CDR3 bases are TGTGCCAGCAGTTTTTTCTCCCCAGGGGGTGTCCTAGGGCAAGAGACCCAGTACTTC. Residues: CASSFFSPGGVLGQETQYF.

The CDR3 sequence is CASSFGRVSEQYF. The CDR3 nucleotides are TGTGCCAGCAGCTTCGGCAGGGTAAGCGAGCAGTACTTC. The chain employs TRBV7-2 and TRBJ2-7; D is possibly TRBD1 (5 bases). Trimming cost V 3 bases and J 6 bases, with 12 bases left between them. Germline-derived CDR1 and CDR2 are SGHTA and FQGNSA. This CDR3 contains 13 residues.

Here the CDR3 reads CASSFDDSPNQPQHF. The CDR3, as DNA: TGTGCCAGCAGCTTTGATGACAGCCCTAACCAGCCCCAGCATTTT. This chain uses TRBV7-8 with TRBJ1-5; D possibly corresponds to TRBD1 (5 bases). Trimming pared 3 bases from V and 7 bases from J, leaving 16 bases between. This CDR3 spans 15 amino acids. CDR1 is SGHVS and CDR2 is FQNEAQ in the germline V gene.